This TCR beta chain was identified during a study of blood T cell repertoires in COVID-19. Authors' data handling: Amplification of reference gene primers was used by the study to estimate nucleated cell counts. Libraries were prepared by immunoSEQ multiplex PCR; TCRdb keeps only in-frame clonotypes and omits some of them. V, J and clone size derive from that table, while D and trimming were established from the DNA sequence. The profile shows some 97,000 clones, just over 90% of them singletons. In germline, CDR1 is LNHDA, CDR2 SQIVND (reference sequence). The CDR3 has 16 amino acids. Trimming pared 2 bases from V and 6 bases from J, leaving 17 bases between.

The chain employs TRBV19 and TRBJ1-5; D may be TRBD1 (6 bases). Sequenced input: peripheral blood. This TCR was recovered from a man in his fifties or sixties with active COVID-19. This CDR3 reads CASSITPPRGGQPQHF. The CDR3, as DNA: TGTGCCAGTAGTATAACTCCACCGAGGGGGGGTCAGCCCCAGCATTTT.